This TCR beta chain was obtained from a study of early T cells in non-severe SARS-CoV-2 infection. Study-wide context: Alpha and beta chains were unpaired, from unsorted whole-blood bulk RNA.

Using its own MiXCR run on the 5' RACE reads, TCRdb lists one record per CDR3 protein. Of 35,000 or so distinct CDR3 sequences in the sample, less than 5.5% were seen once. Germline V gives CDR1 SGHAT, CDR2 FQNNGV. Trimming removed 5 bases from V and 0 bases from J, with 11 bases in between. The CDR3 totals 15 residues. V is TRBV11-2 and J is TRBJ2-4; D unresolved. Material for sequencing was whole blood. This clonotype originated in an adult who was a healthcare worker with PCR-confirmed SARS-CoV-2 infection or an uninfected control (not recorded which). The CDR3 loop is CASSHPQSAKNIQYF. The CDR3 nucleotides read TGTGCCAGCAGCCATCCACAGTCAGCCAAAAACATTCAGTACTTC.